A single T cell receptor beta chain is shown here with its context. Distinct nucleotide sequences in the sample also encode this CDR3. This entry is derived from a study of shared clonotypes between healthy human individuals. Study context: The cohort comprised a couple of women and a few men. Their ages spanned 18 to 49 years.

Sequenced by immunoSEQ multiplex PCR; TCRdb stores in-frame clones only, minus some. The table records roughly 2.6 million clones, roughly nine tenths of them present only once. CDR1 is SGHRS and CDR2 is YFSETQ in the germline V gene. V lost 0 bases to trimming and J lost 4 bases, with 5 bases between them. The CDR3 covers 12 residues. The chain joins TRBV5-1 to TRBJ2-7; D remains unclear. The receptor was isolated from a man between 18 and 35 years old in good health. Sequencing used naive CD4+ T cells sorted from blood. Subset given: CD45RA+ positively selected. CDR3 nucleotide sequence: TGCGCCAGCAGCTTGGGGCAATACGAGCAGTACTTC. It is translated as CASSLGQYEQYF.